This T cell receptor (beta chain) was recorded in a study of T cell repertoires in cytomegalovirus infection. At the level of the study: The authors relied on CMV epitopes, both recently identified HLA-C-restricted and well-studied HLA-B-restricted.

TCRdb ran MiXCR on the reads and lists one entry per CDR3 protein. The sample shows 140,000 to 150,000 distinct CDR3 sequences, about 32% of them seen only once. Details on this clonotype: The antigen remains unidentified.

This clonotype was obtained from a human donor in good health (CMV status not recorded). Some clones in this sample may be carry-over from other donors' samples. The sequencing used CD8+ T cells from cultured PBMCs, collected from culture after CMV antigen stimulation.

The CDR3 sequence: CASSLGAFTDTQYF. The CDR3 DNA reads TGTGCCAGCAGTTTGGGGGCCTTCACAGATACGCAGTATTTT. The rearrangement joins TRBV28 to TRBJ2-3, with D tentatively TRBD1 (6 bases). Trimming took 3 bases from V and 2 from J, leaving 9 bases between them. Germline CDR1 and CDR2: MDHEN and SYDVKM. This CDR3 is 14 amino acids long.